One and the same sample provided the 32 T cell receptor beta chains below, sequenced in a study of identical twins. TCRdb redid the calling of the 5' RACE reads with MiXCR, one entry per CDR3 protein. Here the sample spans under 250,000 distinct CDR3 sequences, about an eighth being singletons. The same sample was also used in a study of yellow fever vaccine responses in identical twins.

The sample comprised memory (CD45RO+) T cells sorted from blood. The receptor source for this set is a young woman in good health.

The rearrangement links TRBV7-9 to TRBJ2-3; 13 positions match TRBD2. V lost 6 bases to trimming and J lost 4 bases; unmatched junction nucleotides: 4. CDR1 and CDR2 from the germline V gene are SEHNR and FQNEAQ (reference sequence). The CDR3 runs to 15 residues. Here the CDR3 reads CASSSGTSGADTQYF. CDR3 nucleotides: TGTGCCAGCAGTTCCGGGACTAGCGGGGCAGATACGCAGTATTTT.

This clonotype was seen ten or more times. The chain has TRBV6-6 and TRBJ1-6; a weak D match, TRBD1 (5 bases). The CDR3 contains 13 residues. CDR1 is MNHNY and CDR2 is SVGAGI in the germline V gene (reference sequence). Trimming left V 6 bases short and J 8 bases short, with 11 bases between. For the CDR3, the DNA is TGTGCCAGCAGCCGTGGGACCGATTCACCCCTCCACTTT. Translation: CASSRGTDSPLHF.

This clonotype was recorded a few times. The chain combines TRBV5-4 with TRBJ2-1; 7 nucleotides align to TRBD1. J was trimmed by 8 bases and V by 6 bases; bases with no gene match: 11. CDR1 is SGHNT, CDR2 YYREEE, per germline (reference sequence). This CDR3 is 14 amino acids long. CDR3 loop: CASKGFDRVDEQFF. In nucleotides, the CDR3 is TGTGCCAGCAAAGGTTTCGACAGGGTCGATGAGCAGTTCTTC. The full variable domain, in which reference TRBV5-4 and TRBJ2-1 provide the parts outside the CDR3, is ETGVTQSPTHLIKTRGQQVTLRCSSQSGHNTVSWYQQALGQGPQFIFQYYREEENGRGNFPPRFSGLQFPNYSSELNVNALELDDSALYLCASKGFDRVDEQFFGPGTRLTVL.

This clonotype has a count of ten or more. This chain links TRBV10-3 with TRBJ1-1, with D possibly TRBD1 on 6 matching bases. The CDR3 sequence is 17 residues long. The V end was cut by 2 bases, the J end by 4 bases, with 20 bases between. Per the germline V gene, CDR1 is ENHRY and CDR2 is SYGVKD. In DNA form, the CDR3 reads TGTGCCATCAGTGAGGGTACTTCCGGGACAAGAGGCACTGAAGCTTTCTTT. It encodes CAISEGTSGTRGTEAFF.

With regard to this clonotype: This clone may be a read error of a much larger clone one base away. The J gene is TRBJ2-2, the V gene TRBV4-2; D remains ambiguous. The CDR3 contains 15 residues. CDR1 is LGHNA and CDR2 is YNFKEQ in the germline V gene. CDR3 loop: CACSQEIGNTGELFF. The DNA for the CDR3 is TGTGCCTGCAGCCAAGAAATAGGGAACACCGGGGAGCTGTTTTTT.

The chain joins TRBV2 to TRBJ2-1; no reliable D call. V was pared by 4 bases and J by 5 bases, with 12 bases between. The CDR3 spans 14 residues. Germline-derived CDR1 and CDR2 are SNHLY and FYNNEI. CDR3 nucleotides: TGTGCCAGCAGTGGATCTGGCAGAAACAATGAGCAGTTCTTC. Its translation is CASSGSGRNNEQFF.

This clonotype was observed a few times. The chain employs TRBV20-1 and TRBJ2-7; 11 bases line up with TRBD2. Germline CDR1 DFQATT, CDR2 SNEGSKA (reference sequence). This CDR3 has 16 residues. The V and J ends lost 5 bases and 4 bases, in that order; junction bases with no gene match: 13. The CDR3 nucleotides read TGCAGTGCTGCGCATACTAGCGGGGGACCCTATTACGAGCAGTACTTC. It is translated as CSAAHTSGGPYYEQYF.

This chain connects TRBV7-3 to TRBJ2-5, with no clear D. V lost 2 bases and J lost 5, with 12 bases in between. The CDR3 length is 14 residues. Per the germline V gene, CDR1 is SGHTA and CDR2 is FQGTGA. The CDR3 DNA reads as TGTGCCAGCAGCTTAGATGGTCGGGCGGAGACCCAGTACTTC. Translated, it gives CASSLDGRAETQYF.

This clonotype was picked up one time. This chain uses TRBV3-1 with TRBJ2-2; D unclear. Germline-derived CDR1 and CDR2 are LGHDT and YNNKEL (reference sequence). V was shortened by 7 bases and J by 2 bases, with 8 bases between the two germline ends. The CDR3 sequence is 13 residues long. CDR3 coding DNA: TGTGCCAGCAAGGATTCTAACACCGGGGAGCTGTTTTTT. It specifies CASKDSNTGELFF.

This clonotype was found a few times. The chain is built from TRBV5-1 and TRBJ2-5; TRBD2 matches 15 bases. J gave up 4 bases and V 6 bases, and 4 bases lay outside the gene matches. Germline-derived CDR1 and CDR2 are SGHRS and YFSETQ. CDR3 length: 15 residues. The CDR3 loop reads CASTWTSGRGETQYF. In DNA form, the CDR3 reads TGCGCCAGCACCTGGACTAGCGGGAGGGGAGAGACCCAGTACTTC.

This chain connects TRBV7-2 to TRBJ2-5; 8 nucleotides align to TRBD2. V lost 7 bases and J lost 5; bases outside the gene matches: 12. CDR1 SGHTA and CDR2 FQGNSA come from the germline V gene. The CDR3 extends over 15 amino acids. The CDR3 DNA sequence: TGTGCCAGCACCCCGGGAGGGAGAAATTCGGAGACCCAGTACTTC. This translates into CASTPGGRNSETQYF.

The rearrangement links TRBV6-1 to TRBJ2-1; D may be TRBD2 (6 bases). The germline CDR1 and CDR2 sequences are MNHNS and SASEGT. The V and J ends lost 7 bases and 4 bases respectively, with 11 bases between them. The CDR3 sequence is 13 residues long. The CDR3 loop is CASMDREYNEQFF. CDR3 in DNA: TGTGCCAGCATGGACCGGGAGTACAATGAGCAGTTCTTC.

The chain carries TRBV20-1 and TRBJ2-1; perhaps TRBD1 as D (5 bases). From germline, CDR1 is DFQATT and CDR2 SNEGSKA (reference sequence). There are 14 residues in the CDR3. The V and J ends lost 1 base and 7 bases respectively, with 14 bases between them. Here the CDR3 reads CSARAADSSNEQFF. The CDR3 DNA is TGCAGTGCTAGAGCGGCAGACAGTTCTAATGAGCAGTTCTTC.

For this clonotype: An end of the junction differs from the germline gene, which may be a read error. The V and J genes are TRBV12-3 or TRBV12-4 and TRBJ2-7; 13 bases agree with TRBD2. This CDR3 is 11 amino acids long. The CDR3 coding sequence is TGTGCCAGCAGTCTAGGGACTAGCGGGAACTTC. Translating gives CASSLGTSGNF.

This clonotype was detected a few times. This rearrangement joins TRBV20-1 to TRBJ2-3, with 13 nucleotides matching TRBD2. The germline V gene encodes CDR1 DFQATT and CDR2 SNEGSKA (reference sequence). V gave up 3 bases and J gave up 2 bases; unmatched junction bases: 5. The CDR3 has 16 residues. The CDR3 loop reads CSASYGLAGATDTQYF. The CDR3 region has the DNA TGCAGTGCTAGTTACGGACTAGCGGGAGCCACAGATACGCAGTATTTT.

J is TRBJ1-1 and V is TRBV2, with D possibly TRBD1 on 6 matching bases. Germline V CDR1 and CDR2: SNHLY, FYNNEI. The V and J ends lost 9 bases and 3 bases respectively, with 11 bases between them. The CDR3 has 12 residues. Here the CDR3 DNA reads TGTGCCAGTTCAGGGGCCTACACTGAAGCTTTCTTT. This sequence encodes CASSGAYTEAFF. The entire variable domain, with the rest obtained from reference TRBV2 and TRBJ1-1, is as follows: EPEVTQTPSHQVTQMGQEVILRCVPISNHLYFYWYRQILGQKVEFLVSFYNNEISEKSEIFDDQFSVERPDGSNFTLKIRSTKLEDSAMYFCASSGAYTEAFFGQGTRLTVV.

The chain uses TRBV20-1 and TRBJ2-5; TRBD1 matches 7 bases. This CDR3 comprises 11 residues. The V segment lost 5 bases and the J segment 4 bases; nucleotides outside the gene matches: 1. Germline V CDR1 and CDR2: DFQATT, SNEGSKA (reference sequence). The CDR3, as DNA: TGCAGTGCTCGGACAGGAGAGACCCAGTACTTC. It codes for CSARTGETQYF.

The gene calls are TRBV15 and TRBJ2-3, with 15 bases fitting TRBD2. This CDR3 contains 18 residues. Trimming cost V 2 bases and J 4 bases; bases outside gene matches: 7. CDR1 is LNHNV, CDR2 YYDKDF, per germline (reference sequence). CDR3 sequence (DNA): TGTGCCACCAGCAGAAGGACTAGCGGGGGGGCCCGCCCAGATACGCAGTATTTT. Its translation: CATSRRTSGGARPDTQYF.

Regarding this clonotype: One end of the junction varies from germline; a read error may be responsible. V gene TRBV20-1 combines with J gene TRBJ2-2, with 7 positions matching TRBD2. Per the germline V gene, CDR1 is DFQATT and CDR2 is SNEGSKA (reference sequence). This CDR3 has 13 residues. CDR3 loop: CSTSVANTGELFF. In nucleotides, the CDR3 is TGCAGTACTAGCGTAGCGAACACCGGGGAGCTGTTTTTT.

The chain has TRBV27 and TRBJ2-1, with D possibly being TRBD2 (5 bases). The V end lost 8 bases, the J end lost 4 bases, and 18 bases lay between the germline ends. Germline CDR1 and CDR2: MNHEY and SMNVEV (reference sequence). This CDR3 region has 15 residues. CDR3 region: CASFRVRVSYNEQFF. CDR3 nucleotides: TGTGCCAGCTTCCGAGTGCGGGTATCATACAATGAGCAGTTCTTC.

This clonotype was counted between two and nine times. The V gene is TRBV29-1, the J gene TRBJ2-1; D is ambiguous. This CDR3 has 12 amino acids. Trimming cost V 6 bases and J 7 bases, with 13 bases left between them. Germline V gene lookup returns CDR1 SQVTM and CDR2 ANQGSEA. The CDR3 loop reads CSVHRGLNEQFF. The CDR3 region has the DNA TGCAGCGTCCATAGAGGTCTAAATGAGCAGTTCTTC.

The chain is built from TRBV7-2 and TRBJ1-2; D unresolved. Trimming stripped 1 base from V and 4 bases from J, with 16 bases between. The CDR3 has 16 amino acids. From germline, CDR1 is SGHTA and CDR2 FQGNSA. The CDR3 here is CASSLGASADRYGYTF. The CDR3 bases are TGTGCCAGCAGCTTAGGCGCGTCAGCCGATCGCTATGGCTACACCTTC.

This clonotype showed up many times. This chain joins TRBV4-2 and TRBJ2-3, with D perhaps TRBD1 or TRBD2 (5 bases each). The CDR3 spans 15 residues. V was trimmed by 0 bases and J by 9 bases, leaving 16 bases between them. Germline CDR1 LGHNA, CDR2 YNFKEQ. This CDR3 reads CASSQEEGSPGTQYF. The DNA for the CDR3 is TGTGCCAGCAGCCAAGAAGAGGGGAGTCCCGGAACGCAGTATTTT.

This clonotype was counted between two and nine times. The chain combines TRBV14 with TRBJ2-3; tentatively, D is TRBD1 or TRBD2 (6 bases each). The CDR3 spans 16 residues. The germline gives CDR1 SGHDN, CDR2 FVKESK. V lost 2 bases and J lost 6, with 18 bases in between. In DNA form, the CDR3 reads TGTGCCAGCAGCCAAACCCTGGAGGGGACACCCGATACGCAGTATTTT. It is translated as CASSQTLEGTPDTQYF.

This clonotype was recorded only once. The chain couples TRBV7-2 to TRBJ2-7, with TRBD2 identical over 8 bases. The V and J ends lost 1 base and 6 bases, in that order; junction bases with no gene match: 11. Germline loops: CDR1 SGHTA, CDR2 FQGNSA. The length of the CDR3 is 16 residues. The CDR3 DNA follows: TGTGCCAGCAGCTTAGGGACCCGGGGGGGCCTGGGCGAGCAGTACTTC. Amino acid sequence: CASSLGTRGGLGEQYF.

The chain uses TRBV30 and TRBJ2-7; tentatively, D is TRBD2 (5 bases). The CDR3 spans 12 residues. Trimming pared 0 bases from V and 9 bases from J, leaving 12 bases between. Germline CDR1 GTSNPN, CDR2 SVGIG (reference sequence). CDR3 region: CAWSVKSGMQYF. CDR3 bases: TGTGCCTGGAGTGTAAAGTCGGGGATGCAGTACTTC.

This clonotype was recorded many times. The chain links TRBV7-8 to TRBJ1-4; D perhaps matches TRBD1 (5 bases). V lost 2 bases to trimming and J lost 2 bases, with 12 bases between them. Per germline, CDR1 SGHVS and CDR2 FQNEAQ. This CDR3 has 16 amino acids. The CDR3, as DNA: TGTGCCAGCAGCTTAACCCAGGGCTATACTAATGAAAAACTGTTTTTT. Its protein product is CASSLTQGYTNEKLFF. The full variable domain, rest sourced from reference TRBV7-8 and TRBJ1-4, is GAGVSQSPRYKVAKRGQDVALRCDPISGHVSLFWYQQALGQGPEFLTYFQNEAQLDKSGLPSDRFFAERPEGSVSTLKIQRTQQEDSAVYLCASSLTQGYTNEKLFFGSGTQLSVL.

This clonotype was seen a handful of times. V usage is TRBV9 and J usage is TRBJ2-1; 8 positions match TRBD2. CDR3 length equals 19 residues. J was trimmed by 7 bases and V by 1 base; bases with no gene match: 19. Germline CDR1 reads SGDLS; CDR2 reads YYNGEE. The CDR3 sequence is CASSVRAGEIFSSGNEQFF. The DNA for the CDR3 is TGTGCCAGCAGCGTACGGGCAGGGGAAATTTTTTCTAGCGGGAATGAGCAGTTCTTC.

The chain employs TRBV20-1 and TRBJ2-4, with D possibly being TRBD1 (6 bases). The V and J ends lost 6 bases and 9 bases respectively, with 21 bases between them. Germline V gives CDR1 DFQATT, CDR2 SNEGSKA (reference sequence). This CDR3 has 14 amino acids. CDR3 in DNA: TGCAGTGCGCCCCAGGCAGGGGTAGAGGGCATTCAGTACTTC. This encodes CSAPQAGVEGIQYF.

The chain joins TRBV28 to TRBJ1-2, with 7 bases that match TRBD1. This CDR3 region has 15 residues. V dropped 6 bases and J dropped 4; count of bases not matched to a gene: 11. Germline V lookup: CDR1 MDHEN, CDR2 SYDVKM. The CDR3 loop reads CASRPPGQTIYGYTF. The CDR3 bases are TGTGCCAGCAGGCCTCCGGGACAGACGATCTATGGCTACACCTTC.

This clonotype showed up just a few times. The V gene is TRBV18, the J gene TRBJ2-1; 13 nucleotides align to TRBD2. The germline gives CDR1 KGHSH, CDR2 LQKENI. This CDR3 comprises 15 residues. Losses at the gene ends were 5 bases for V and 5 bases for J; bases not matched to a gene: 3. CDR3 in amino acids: CASSEGLAGHNEQFF. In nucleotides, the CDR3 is TGTGCCAGCTCAGAGGGACTAGCGGGACACAATGAGCAGTTCTTC.

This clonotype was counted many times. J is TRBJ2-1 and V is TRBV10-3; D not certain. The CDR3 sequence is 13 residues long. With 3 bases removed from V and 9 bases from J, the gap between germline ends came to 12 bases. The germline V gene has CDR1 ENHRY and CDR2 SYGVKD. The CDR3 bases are TGTGCCATCAGTGAAATACCCCAGCGTGAGCAGTTCTTC. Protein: CAISEIPQREQFF.